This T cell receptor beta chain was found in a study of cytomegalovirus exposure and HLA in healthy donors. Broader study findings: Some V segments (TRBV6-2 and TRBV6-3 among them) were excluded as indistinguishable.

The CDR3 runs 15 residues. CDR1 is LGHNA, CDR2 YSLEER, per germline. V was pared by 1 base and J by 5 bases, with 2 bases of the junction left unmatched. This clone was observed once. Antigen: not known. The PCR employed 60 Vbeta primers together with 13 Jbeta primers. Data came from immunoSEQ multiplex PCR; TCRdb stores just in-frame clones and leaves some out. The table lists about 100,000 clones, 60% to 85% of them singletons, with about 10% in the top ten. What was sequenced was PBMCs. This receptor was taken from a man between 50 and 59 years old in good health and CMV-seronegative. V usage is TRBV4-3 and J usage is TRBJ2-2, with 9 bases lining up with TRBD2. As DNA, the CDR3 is TGCGCCAGCAGCCAAGTCCTAGCGGGAACCGGGGAGCTGTTTTTT. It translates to CASSQVLAGTGELFF.